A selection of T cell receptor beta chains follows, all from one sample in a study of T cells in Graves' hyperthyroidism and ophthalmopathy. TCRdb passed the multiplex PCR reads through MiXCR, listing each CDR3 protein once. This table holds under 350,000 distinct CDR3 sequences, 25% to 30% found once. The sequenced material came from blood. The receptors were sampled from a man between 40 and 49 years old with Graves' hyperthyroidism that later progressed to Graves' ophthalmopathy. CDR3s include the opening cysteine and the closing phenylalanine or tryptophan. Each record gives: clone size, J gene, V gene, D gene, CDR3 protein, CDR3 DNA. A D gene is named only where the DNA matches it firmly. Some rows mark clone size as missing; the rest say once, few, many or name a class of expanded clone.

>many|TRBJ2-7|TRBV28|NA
CASSSPPGHKNYEQYF
TGTGCCAGCAGTTCCCCCCCGGGTCACAAAAACTACGAGCAGTACTTC
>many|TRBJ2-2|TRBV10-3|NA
CATNYRVVPTGELFF
TGTGCCACCAACTACAGGGTAGTACCCACCGGGGAGCTGTTTTTT
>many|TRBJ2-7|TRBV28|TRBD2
CASRRAGTNSPEQYF
TGTGCCAGCCGCCGGGCCGGGACTAATTCCCCCGAGCAGTACTTC
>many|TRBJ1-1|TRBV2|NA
CASSEDRGGRAFF
TGTGCCAGCAGTGAAGATAGGGGGGGCCGAGCTTTCTTT
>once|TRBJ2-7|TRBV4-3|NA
CASSQVEGGQYEQYF
TGCGCCAGCAGCCAAGTGGAAGGGGGGCAGTACGAGCAGTACTTC
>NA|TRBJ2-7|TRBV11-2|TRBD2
CASSTTSGGYEQYF
TGTGCCAGCAGCACAACTAGCGGGGGTTACGAGCAGTACTTC
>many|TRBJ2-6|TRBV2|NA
CASNFRGSGANVLTF
TGTGCCAGCAACTTCAGGGGCTCTGGGGCCAACGTCCTGACTTTC
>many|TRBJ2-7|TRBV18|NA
CASSLGPGSEYEQYF
TGTGCCAGCTCACTCGGCCCCGGGTCGGAATACGAGCAGTACTTC
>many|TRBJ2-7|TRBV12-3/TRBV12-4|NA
CASGLGGAYEQYF
TGTGCCAGCGGGTTGGGAGGAGCCTACGAGCAGTACTTC
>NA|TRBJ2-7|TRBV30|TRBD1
CAWSANRGYEQYF
TGTGCCTGGAGTGCTAACAGGGGTTACGAGCAGTACTTC
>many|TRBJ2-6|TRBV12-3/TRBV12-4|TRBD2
CASSFRTSGIRSGANVLTF
TGTGCCAGCAGTTTTCGGACTAGCGGGATCCGCTCTGGGGCCAACGTCCTGACTTTC
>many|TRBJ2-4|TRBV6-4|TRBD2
CASRPPGLAGGRAKNIQYF
TGTGCCAGCAGGCCCCCGGGACTAGCGGGAGGACGAGCCAAAAACATTCAGTACTTC
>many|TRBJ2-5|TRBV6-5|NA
CASSYVSWQETQYF
TGTGCCAGCAGTTACGTTTCTTGGCAAGAGACCCAGTACTTC
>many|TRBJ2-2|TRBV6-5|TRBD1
CASSSGQGSTTGELFF
TGTGCCAGCAGTTCCGGACAGGGTTCAACTACCGGGGAGCTGTTTTTT
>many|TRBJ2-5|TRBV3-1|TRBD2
CASSQSLAGEPETQYF
TGTGCCAGCAGCCAATCACTAGCGGGAGAGCCAGAGACCCAGTACTTC
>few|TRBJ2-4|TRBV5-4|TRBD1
CASSLTGTVVNIQYF
TGTGCCAGCAGCTTAACCGGGACAGTAGTGAACATTCAGTACTTC
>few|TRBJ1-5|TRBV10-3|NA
CAISETGRGNQPQHF
TGTGCCATCAGTGAGACAGGGAGGGGGAATCAGCCCCAGCATTTT
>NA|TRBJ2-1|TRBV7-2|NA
CASSLYEQFF
TGTGCCAGCAGCTTATATGAGCAGTTCTTC
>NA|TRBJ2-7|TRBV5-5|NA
CASSLPSSPYEQYF
TGTGCCAGCAGCTTACCTAGCAGTCCCTACGAGCAGTACTTC
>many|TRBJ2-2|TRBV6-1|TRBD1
CASDQGAGELFF
TGTGCCAGCGACCAGGGGGCCGGGGAGCTGTTTTTT
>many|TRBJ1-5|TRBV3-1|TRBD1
CASSHKDRDQPQHF
TGTGCCAGCAGCCACAAGGACAGGGATCAGCCCCAGCATTTT
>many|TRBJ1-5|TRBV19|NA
CASSIVRNQPQHF
TGTGCCAGTAGTATAGTACGCAATCAGCCCCAGCATTTT
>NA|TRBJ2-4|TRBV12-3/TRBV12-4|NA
CASSPGPRRNIQYF
TGTGCCAGCAGTCCGGGACCTCGGAGGAACATTCAGTACTTC
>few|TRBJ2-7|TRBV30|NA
CAGGRDHYEQYF
TGTGCCGGGGGCAGGGACCACTACGAGCAGTACTTC
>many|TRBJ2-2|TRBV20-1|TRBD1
CSAKIQGGGDTGELFF
TGCAGTGCTAAGATACAGGGGGGAGGTGACACCGGGGAGCTGTTTTTT
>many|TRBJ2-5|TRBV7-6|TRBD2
CASSPLGRAGETQYF
TGTGCCAGCAGCCCGCTCGGGAGGGCCGGAGAGACCCAGTACTTC
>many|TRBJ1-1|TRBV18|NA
CASSLTGTGSEAFF
TGTGCCAGCTCGCTTACAGGGACCGGCTCTGAAGCTTTCTTT
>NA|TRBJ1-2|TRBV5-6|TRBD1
CASSRIDRGSSYGYTF
TGTGCCAGCAGCCGTATTGACAGGGGGTCTTCCTATGGCTACACCTTC
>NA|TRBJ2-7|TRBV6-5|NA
CASSYYFGTQNYEQYF
TGTGCCAGCAGTTACTATTTCGGGACACAGAACTACGAGCAGTACTTC
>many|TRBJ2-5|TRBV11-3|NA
CASSPGIQETQYF
TGTGCCAGCAGCCCCGGGATTCAAGAGACCCAGTACTTC
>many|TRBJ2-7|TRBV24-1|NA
CATSDSDYEQYF
TGTGCCACCAGTGATTCCGATTACGAGCAGTACTTC
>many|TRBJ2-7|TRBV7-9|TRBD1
CASSGSDRGKEQYF
TGTGCCAGCAGCGGCTCGGACAGGGGAAAAGAGCAGTACTTC
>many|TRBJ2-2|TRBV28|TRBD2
CASTAASGLNTGELFF
TGTGCCAGCACCGCAGCTAGCGGGCTTAACACCGGGGAGCTGTTTTTT
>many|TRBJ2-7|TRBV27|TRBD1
CASSRTGGVTYEQYF
TGTGCCAGCAGTCGGACAGGGGGCGTAACATACGAGCAGTACTTC
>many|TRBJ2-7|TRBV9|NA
CASSPGPPTYEQYF
TGTGCCAGCAGCCCGGGACCTCCAACCTACGAGCAGTACTTC
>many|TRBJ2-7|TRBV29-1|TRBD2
CSVRAGVASTYEQYF
TGCAGCGTTAGGGCGGGGGTCGCCTCAACCTACGAGCAGTACTTC
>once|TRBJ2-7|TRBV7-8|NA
CASSIGTADLFYEQYF
TGTGCCAGCAGCATCGGGACGGCGGACCTTTTCTACGAGCAGTACTTC
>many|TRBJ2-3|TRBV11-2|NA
CASSLSTDTQYF
TGTGCCAGCAGCTTGTCCACAGATACGCAGTATTTT
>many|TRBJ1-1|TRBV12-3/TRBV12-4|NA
CASSLRGRVEAFF
TGTGCCAGCAGTTTAAGGGGAAGGGTTGAAGCTTTCTTT
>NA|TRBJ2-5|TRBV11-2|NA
CASSPVKGVVETQYF
TGTGCCAGCAGCCCGGTAAAGGGGGTCGTGGAGACCCAGTACTTC